Detailed here is one T cell receptor beta chain. No antigen is known for it. No qualities accompany the bases; no much larger clone lies one base away. Trimmed from V: 4 bases; trimmed from J: 4 bases; junction bases lacking a gene match: 9. The CDR3, cysteine through phenylalanine, is 16 amino acids long. The retained sequence is limited to the CDR3, 48 bases, with the frame set at the first base. For CDR1 and CDR2, the germline V gene (reference sequence) lists SEHNR and FQNEAQ. The data belong to a study of cytomegalovirus exposure and HLA in healthy donors (dated by TCRdb to the late 2010s). Broadly, across the study: An earlier analysis of approximately 640 of the donors reported roughly 270 Gb of sequence data and some 120 million unique TCR beta sequences from some 180 million T cells. An early release that covered around 590 HLA-typed donors contained approximately 320 gigabases of sequencing data and tens of millions of unique TCR sequences. Among the roughly 400 genotyped donors, approximately 81% belonged to the genetic ancestry cluster associated with self-reported Caucasian donors. The study was designed to test whether signatures of past pathogen exposure could be identified by cataloging public T cell receptors. The study profiled the T cell repertoires of hundreds of subjects by immunosequencing and related them to cytomegalovirus serostatus. Along with the 666-subject first cohort, a separate validation cohort of 120 different subjects was used. To predict cytomegalovirus infection status, the study brought together high-throughput TCR immunosequencing, statistical association of individual TCRs with disease status, and machine learning. To study patterns of TCR occurrence, a later analysis re-analyzed previously published TCR beta repertoires from 666 donors and added high-resolution HLA genotyping. The later analysis used no new phenotypic data to find candidate immune exposures, relying instead on TCR beta sequences and their occurrence across donors. To decide whether each TCR beta V gene segment behaved as functional or pseudogenic, an earlier analysis of some 600 of the donors relied on high-throughput TCR beta sequencing. Donor age, sex, ethnicity and CMV serostatus were compiled together with the repertoire data. In a later genetic analysis, genome-wide SNP genotypes for about three fifths of the roughly 670 donors were used, and that subset was treated as a discovery cohort. All discovery cohort repertoires had been generated on a single sequencing platform. HLA typing covered class I and class II loci at four-digit resolution. The number of donors typed differed by locus, with about 629-630 for A, B, C, DRB1 and DQB1, 522 for DQA1, 600 to 610 for DPA1, and about 450 for DPB1. About five DR-DQ haplotypes were treated as single units for association and clustering because of strong linkage in the cohort. Among several hundred genotyped donors of the cohort, an average of roughly 230,000 unique TCR beta nucleotide sequences was sequenced per donor, of which about 20% were non-productive.

The cohort consisted of hundreds of healthy bone marrow donors. All cohort members were sampled while nominally healthy, although unrecorded immune exposures were likely present. The donor was CMV seropositive and belonged to the group of around 300 seropositive cohort members. A peripheral blood sample was provided by each donor, and peripheral blood mononuclear cells were used for TCR beta sequencing. Genomic DNA extraction from the blood cell samples was performed with the Qiagen DNeasy Blood Extraction Kit. The method was the immunoSEQ multiplex PCR assay. The multiplex PCR relied on a mix of 60 forward primers for TCR Vbeta segments and 13 reverse primers for TCR Jbeta segments. Amplification of the CDR3 region of rearranged TCR beta genes was performed with a multiplex PCR assay on genomic DNA. The amplified TCR beta libraries were sequenced on the Illumina HiSeq System as 87-base-pair reads. In the source study's methods: A later analysis counted about 80 million unique TCR beta chains across the 600 to 850 repertoires, and 9.5 million to 11 million of these chains were shared by at least two donors. Raw reads were error-corrected and collapsed into unique sequences by a nearest-neighbor algorithm in which closely related sequences were merged to remove PCR and sequencing errors. V, D and J gene segments were assigned by aligning CDR3 sequences to IMGT reference sequences. For a sequence to be retained, a match of at least six nucleotides to both a V gene segment and a J gene segment was required. Rearrangements were called productive when the CDR3 lacked stop codons and stayed in frame with V and J; all others were non-productive. Following IMGT convention, CDR3 was defined as the stretch from the second conserved V-encoded cysteine to the conserved J-encoded phenylalanine. Sequences without an unambiguous match to a single V gene segment were excluded from the earlier analysis of about 630 of the donors. An earlier analysis of 587 of the donors called V segments functional above 56.7% productive rearrangements and segregating when the between-donor standard deviation exceeded 5%. A statistical classification framework was built to diagnose cytomegalovirus status from the catalog of TCR beta chain sequences. A later analysis assigned V and J genes by comparing TCR nucleotide sequences with IMGT/GENE-DB human TR gene sequences. The TCRdist pipeline was used in a later analysis to assign CDR3 sequences and most-parsimonious VDJ recombination scenarios. A later analysis defined each TCR beta chain by its CDR3 amino acid sequence plus V-gene family, and excluded reads lacking a unique V-gene family. In a later analysis, around 600 highly shared, low-generation-probability nucleotide sequences were removed to address suspected cross-contamination and a sequencing artifact. In a later analysis, a clonal expansion index for each public chain was calculated from normalized within-repertoire ranks of inferred template counts. In a later analysis, generation probabilities were computed using a VDJ recombination model fitted to out-of-frame rearrangements, and the results were checked against IGoR. Hypergeometric tests were used in a later analysis to score TCR-TCR, TCR-HLA and TCR-CMV co-occurrence, with a repertoire-size bias correction applied to the TCR pairs. A later analysis estimated false discovery rates by permuting HLA or CMV assignments 20 times. In a later analysis, co-occurring TCRs were grouped with DBSCAN, and TCRdist sequence similarity was added when clustering was performed within HLA-allele-positive subsets. Co-occurrence clustering excluded repertoires with fewer than 30,000 or more than 120,000 public chains, plus five with anomalous nucleotide sharing. In TCRdb, the immuneACCESS table is reduced to in-frame sequences with V and J assigned. These tables do not hold every clone; where another copy was compared, an unresolved V gene accounts for under half, and the others remain unexplained. V, J and clone size were drawn from that table, and D and trimming were deduced from the DNA. In all, the sample holds approximately 150,000 clones, and more than 80% of those were seen once. About 4.3% of the sample goes to the ten largest clones.

What the research found in general, with its limitations: Immune exposure information for the cohort was limited to CMV serostatus. When HLA alleles, especially DR and DQ, strongly co-occurred, TCR associations were difficult to assign to individual alleles. In vitro tests confirmed that a few of the cytomegalovirus-associated TCR beta chains recognize cytomegalovirus antigens. Because the 87-base-pair reads could not distinguish some IMGT-functional V segments, including TRBV6-2 and TRBV6-3, those segments were excluded. Compared with equally common non-associated chains, HLA-associated TCR beta chains in a later analysis were more clonally expanded and had lower generation probabilities. The classifier was reported to diagnose cytomegalovirus status with high specificity and sensitivity in both the original cohort and the validation cohort. In a later analysis, over 15,000 TCR beta sequences were associated with specific HLA alleles at a false discovery rate of 0.05. Because HLA typing was missing for some donors at each locus, association tests included only the typed subset. In a later analysis, several top co-occurrence clusters were reported to appear linked to parvovirus B19, influenza, CMV and Epstein-Barr virus. In the study, around 160 TCR beta chains were listed as associated with cytomegalovirus. Because counts were too low, about 15 rarely observed V segments, including chromosome 9 orphons, were left out of the earlier analysis of 587 of the donors. In an earlier analysis of some 500 of the donors, most TCR beta V segments were observed in productive rearrangements about 90% or about 30% of the time, broadly matching IMGT annotations. Compared with the approximately 600-donor mean, donors in an Asian-associated ancestry cluster had fewer N-insertions in productive TCRs, according to a later genetic analysis. Roughly uniform sequencing depth across donors was assumed in presence/absence analyses, although this assumption may not hold. V-gene and J-gene trimming of TCR beta chains was associated with a missense DCLRE1C variant in a later genetic analysis, and the association was replicated in an independent cohort. In a later analysis, TCR association rates were found to vary across HLA loci, with the most associated TCRs seen for DRB1 alleles and the fewest for HLA-C alleles. Only TCR beta chains were sequenced in this cohort, and the absence of alpha or paired-chain data limited detectable features. A further reported finding was that TCR beta sequences accurately predicted the HLA-A and HLA-B alleles for most subjects in the first cohort. According to the authors, the approach could potentially be generalized to other disease states and immunological phenotypes. Most TCR sequences were observed very rarely across donors, whereas some public TCRs were present in many individuals. Most CMV-associated TCR beta chains appeared to be HLA-restricted in a later analysis, and the HLA associations seemed to be driven largely by CMV exposure. Correlated functional status among segregating V segments might reflect linkage disequilibrium, but an unknown experimental factor could not be ruled out. A cluster of highly shared sequence variants was judged likely to be a technical artifact of the sequencing pipeline.

Sequencing used PBMCs. The sequence joins TRBV7-9 to TRBJ2-7; 11 junctional bases match TRBD1. This sequence was found in a middle-aged woman in good health and CMV-seropositive. The nucleotides are TGTGCCAGCAGCTATGGGGGGACAGGGGGGATGTACGAGCAGTACTTC. This encodes CASSYGGTGGMYEQYF.